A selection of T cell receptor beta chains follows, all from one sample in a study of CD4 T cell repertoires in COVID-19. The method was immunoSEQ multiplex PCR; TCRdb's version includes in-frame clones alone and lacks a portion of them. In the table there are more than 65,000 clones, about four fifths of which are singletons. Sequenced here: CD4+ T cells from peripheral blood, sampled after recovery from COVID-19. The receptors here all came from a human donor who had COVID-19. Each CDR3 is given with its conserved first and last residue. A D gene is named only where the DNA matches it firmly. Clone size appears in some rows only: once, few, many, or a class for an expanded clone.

CASSWGATGANVLTF TGTGCCAGCAGTTGGGGGGCAACTGGGGCCAACGTCCTGACTTTC NA TRBV6-5 NA TRBJ2-6
CASSQAGEITDTQYF TGCGCCAGCAGCCAAGCGGGGGAGATCACAGATACGCAGTATTTT TRBD2 TRBV5-1 NA TRBJ2-3
CASWGGDRVLSGANVLTF TGTGCCTCCTGGGGGGGGGACAGGGTTCTCTCTGGGGCCAACGTCCTGACTTTC TRBD1 TRBV11-2 NA TRBJ2-6
CASGETTTNYGYTF TGCGCCAGCGGAGAAACAACGACTAACTATGGCTACACCTTC NA TRBV5-1 NA TRBJ1-2
CASSGQGGSYEQYF TGCGCCAGCAGCGGACAGGGGGGGTCATACGAGCAGTACTTC TRBD1 TRBV5-1 NA TRBJ2-7
CASSSTGNTEAFF TGTGCCAGCAGCTCCACGGGAAACACTGAAGCTTTCTTT NA TRBV11-3 NA TRBJ1-1
CASTPAVTGPAFF TGTGCCAGCACCCCGGCCGTCACAGGGCCAGCTTTCTTT NA TRBV28 once TRBJ1-1
CSASSPDSYLYEQYF TGCAGTGCTAGTAGTCCAGACAGCTACCTCTACGAGCAGTACTTC NA TRBV20-1 NA TRBJ2-7
CASSSPGGTYF TGTGCCAGCAGTTCCCCGGGGGGTACGTACTTC TRBD2 TRBV28 NA TRBJ2-7
CASSPQPIPDTQYF TGTGCCAGCAGCCCCCAGCCCATCCCGGATACGCAGTATTTT NA TRBV9 once TRBJ2-3
CASGSHSEQYF TGTGCTAGTGGTTCCCATTCCGAGCAGTACTTC NA TRBV12-5 NA TRBJ2-7
CASRDKPSSYEQYF TGTGCCAGCAGGGACAAACCGAGCTCCTACGAGCAGTACTTC NA TRBV6-5 NA TRBJ2-7
CASSQGFYTTYTF TGTGCCAGCAGCCAGGGCTTTTACACTACCTACACCTTC NA TRBV12-3/TRBV12-4 few TRBJ1-2
CASSRDGGYNEQFF TGCGCCAGCAGCCGGGACGGGGGGTACAATGAGCAGTTCTTC TRBD2 TRBV5-1 NA TRBJ2-1
CASSFRGTYEQYF TGTGCCAGCAGCTTCCGGGGAACCTACGAGCAGTACTTC NA TRBV5-6 NA TRBJ2-7
CASSLNQGVGYNEQFF TGTGCCAGCAGCTTAAATCAGGGAGTGGGCTACAATGAGCAGTTCTTC NA TRBV7-7 NA TRBJ2-1
CASSPGLATDTQYF TGTGCCAGCAGCCCCGGACTAGCCACAGATACGCAGTATTTT TRBD2 TRBV6-5 NA TRBJ2-3
CAISSGTTNEKLFF TGTGCCATCAGTTCCGGGACAACAAATGAAAAACTGTTTTTT NA TRBV10-3 NA TRBJ1-4
CASSPRTGGLYF TGTGCCAGTAGTCCCCGGACAGGGGGCCTGTACTTC TRBD1 TRBV19 NA TRBJ2-7
CASKAGQSSYEQYF TGTGCCAGCAAGGCGGGACAAAGCTCCTACGAGCAGTACTTC NA TRBV6-5 NA TRBJ2-7
CASSPGRGPTF TGTGCCAGCAGTCCTGGGCGGGGGCCGACCTTC NA TRBV2 NA TRBJ1-2
CASSLGSGHQPQHF TGTGCCAGCAGCTTAGGCAGTGGTCATCAGCCCCAGCATTTT NA TRBV7-2 NA TRBJ1-5
CASSEGWGSPLHF TGTGCCAGCAGTGAGGGGTGGGGTTCACCCCTCCACTTT NA TRBV6-4 NA TRBJ1-6
CAWSVWWGYTF TGTGCCTGGAGTGTATGGTGGGGCTACACCTTC NA TRBV30 once TRBJ1-2
CASRGQAGGNSPLHF TGTGCCAGCAGAGGACAGGCAGGGGGTAATTCACCCCTCCACTTT TRBD1 TRBV2 NA TRBJ1-6
CASSSYRASEAFF TGTGCCAGTAGTAGTTACAGGGCGTCTGAAGCTTTCTTT NA TRBV19 NA TRBJ1-1
CASSLLSGQDTEAFF TGCGCCAGCAGCTTGTTATCGGGTCAGGACACTGAAGCTTTCTTT NA TRBV5-1 few TRBJ1-1
CASSHSSKNIQYF TGTGCCAGCAGCCATTCATCCAAAAACATTCAGTACTTC NA TRBV3-1/TRBV3-2 NA TRBJ2-4
CASSFGREFSETQYF TGTGCCAGCAGCTTCGGGCGGGAGTTTAGTGAGACCCAGTACTTC TRBD2 TRBV28 NA TRBJ2-5